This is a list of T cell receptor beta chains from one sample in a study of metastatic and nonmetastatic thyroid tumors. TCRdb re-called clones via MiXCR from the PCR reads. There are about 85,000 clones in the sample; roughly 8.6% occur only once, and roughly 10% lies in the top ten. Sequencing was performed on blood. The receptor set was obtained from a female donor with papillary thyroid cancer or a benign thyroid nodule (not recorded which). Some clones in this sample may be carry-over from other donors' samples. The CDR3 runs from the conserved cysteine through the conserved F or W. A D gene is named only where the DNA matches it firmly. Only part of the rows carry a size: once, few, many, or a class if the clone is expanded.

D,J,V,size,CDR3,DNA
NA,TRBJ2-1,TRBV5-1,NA,CASRGLGYDEQFF,TGCGCCAGCAGGGGACTCGGGTACGATGAGCAGTTCTTC
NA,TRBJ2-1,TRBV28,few,CASTLLGGRPYNEQFF,TGTGCCAGCACTCTTCTGGGGGGCCGGCCCTACAATGAGCAGTTCTTC
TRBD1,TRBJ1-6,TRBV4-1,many,CASSPWDRGSPLHF,TGCGCCAGCAGCCCCTGGGACAGGGGATCACCCCTCCACTTT
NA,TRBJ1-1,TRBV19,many,CASSAPGWMNTEAFF,TGTGCCAGTAGTGCCCCGGGCTGGATGAACACTGAAGCTTTCTTT
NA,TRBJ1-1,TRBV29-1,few,CSVTGTNMNTEAFF,TGCAGCGTGACCGGGACAAACATGAACACTGAAGCTTTCTTT
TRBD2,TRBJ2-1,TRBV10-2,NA,CASTNRTSRRGHNEQFF,TGCGCCAGCACCAACAGGACTAGCAGGAGGGGCCACAATGAGCAGTTCTTC
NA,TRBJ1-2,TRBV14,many,CASSQDRNSFYGYTF,TGTGCCAGCAGCCAAGACCGTAACAGCTTCTATGGCTACACCTTC
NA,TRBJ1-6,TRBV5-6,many,CASSLAGILGSPLHF,TGTGCCAGCAGCTTGGCCGGGATATTGGGATCACCCCTCCACTTT
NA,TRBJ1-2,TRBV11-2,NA,CASSFFVPWRGANYGYTF,TGTGCCAGCAGCTTCTTCGTACCCTGGCGGGGCGCCAACTATGGCTACACCTTC
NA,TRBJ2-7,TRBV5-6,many,CASSPAGPRAYEQYF,TGTGCCAGCAGCCCCGCCGGTCCTAGAGCCTACGAGCAGTACTTC
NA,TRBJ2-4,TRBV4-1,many,CASSQRTDLLAKNIQYF,TGCGCCAGCAGCCAAAGAACTGACCTCCTAGCCAAAAACATTCAGTACTTC
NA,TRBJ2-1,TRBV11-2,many,CASSLSVGKQRNEQFF,TGTGCCAGCAGCTTGTCGGTTGGAAAGCAGCGGAATGAGCAGTTCTTC
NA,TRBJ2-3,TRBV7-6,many,CASSLAPQGTDTQYF,TGTGCCAGCAGCTTAGCACCACAGGGCACAGATACGCAGTATTTT
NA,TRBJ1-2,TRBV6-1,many,CASIRGQSNYGYTF,TGTGCCAGCATCAGGGGCCAATCAAACTATGGCTACACCTTC
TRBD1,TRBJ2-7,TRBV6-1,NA,CASTGQSYEQYF,TGTGCCAGCACGGGACAGTCCTACGAGCAGTACTTC
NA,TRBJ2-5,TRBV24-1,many,CATSEPGSTETQYF,TGTGCCACCAGTGAGCCAGGGTCGACGGAGACCCAGTACTTC
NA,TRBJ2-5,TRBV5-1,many,CASSLAPETQYF,TGCGCCAGCAGCTTGGCTCCAGAGACCCAGTACTTC
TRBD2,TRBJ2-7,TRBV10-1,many,CASISTSGLSYEQYF,TGCGCCAGCATTTCGACTAGCGGACTTTCCTACGAGCAGTACTTC
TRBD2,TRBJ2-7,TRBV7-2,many,CASSRRGGPYEQYF,TGTGCCAGCAGCCGGCGCGGGGGACCCTACGAGCAGTACTTC
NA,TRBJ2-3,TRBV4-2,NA,CASSQDWTSTDTQYF,TGTGCCAGCAGCCAAGATTGGACTAGCACAGATACGCAGTATTTT
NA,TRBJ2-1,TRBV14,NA,CASSPPGQGRNEQFF,TGTGCCAGCAGCCCCCCCGGGCAGGGGCGAAATGAGCAGTTCTTC
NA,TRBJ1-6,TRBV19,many,CASSRGEESSPLHF,TGTGCCAGTAGTAGAGGGGAGGAAAGTTCACCCCTCCACTTT
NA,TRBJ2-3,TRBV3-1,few,CASSHRVQTTDTQYF,TGTGCCAGCAGCCATCGCGTACAGACCACAGATACGCAGTATTTT
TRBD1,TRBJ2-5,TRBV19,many,CASSPRGQEETQYF,TGTGCCAGTAGTCCCCGGGGACAGGAAGAGACCCAGTACTTC
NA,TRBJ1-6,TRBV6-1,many,CASSELRNSPLHF,TGTGCCAGCAGTGAACTAAGGAATTCACCCCTCCACTTT
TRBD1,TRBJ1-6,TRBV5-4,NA,CASSPGTGGASSPLHF,TGTGCCAGCAGTCCCGGGACAGGGGGCGCGTCTTCACCCCTCCACTTT
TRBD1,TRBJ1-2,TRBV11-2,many,CASSLGLGTGGGYTF,TGTGCCAGCAGCTTGGGACTCGGGACAGGGGGTGGCTACACCTTC
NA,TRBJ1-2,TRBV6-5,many,CASSYSGERYGYTF,TGTGCCAGCAGTTACTCGGGCGAGAGGTATGGCTACACCTTC
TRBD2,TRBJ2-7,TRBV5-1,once,CSSSSGGRYEQYF,TGCTCCAGCAGCTCGGGGGGGCGTTACGAGCAGTACTTC
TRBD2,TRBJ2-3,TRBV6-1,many,CASSRSGGDGTDTQYF,TGTGCCAGCAGTCGTAGCGGGGGGGACGGGACAGATACGCAGTATTTT
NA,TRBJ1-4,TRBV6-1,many,CASSLNEKLFF,TGTGCCAGCAGTTTAAATGAAAAACTGTTTTTT
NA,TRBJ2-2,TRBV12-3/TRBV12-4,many,CASSRRSEGTGELFF,TGTGCCAGCTCCAGGAGGAGCGAAGGCACCGGGGAGCTGTTTTTT
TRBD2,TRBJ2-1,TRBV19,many,CASKLAGVDEQFF,TGTGCCAGCAAACTAGCGGGGGTTGATGAGCAGTTCTTC
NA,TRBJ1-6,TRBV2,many,CASRPQGLGAPLHF,TGTGCCAGCAGACCCCAGGGTTTGGGGGCACCCCTCCACTTT
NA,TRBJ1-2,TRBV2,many,CASSVREGYGYTF,TGTGCCAGCAGTGTGAGGGAGGGCTATGGCTACACCTTC
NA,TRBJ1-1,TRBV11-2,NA,CASSTRTFEAFF,TGTGCCAGCAGCACAAGGACATTTGAAGCTTTCTTT
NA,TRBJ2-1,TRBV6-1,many,CASSVMDNEQFF,TGTGCCAGCAGTGTAATGGACAATGAGCAGTTCTTC
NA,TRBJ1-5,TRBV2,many,CASSEATVSNQPQHF,TGTGCCAGCAGTGAAGCGACGGTTAGCAATCAGCCCCAGCATTTT